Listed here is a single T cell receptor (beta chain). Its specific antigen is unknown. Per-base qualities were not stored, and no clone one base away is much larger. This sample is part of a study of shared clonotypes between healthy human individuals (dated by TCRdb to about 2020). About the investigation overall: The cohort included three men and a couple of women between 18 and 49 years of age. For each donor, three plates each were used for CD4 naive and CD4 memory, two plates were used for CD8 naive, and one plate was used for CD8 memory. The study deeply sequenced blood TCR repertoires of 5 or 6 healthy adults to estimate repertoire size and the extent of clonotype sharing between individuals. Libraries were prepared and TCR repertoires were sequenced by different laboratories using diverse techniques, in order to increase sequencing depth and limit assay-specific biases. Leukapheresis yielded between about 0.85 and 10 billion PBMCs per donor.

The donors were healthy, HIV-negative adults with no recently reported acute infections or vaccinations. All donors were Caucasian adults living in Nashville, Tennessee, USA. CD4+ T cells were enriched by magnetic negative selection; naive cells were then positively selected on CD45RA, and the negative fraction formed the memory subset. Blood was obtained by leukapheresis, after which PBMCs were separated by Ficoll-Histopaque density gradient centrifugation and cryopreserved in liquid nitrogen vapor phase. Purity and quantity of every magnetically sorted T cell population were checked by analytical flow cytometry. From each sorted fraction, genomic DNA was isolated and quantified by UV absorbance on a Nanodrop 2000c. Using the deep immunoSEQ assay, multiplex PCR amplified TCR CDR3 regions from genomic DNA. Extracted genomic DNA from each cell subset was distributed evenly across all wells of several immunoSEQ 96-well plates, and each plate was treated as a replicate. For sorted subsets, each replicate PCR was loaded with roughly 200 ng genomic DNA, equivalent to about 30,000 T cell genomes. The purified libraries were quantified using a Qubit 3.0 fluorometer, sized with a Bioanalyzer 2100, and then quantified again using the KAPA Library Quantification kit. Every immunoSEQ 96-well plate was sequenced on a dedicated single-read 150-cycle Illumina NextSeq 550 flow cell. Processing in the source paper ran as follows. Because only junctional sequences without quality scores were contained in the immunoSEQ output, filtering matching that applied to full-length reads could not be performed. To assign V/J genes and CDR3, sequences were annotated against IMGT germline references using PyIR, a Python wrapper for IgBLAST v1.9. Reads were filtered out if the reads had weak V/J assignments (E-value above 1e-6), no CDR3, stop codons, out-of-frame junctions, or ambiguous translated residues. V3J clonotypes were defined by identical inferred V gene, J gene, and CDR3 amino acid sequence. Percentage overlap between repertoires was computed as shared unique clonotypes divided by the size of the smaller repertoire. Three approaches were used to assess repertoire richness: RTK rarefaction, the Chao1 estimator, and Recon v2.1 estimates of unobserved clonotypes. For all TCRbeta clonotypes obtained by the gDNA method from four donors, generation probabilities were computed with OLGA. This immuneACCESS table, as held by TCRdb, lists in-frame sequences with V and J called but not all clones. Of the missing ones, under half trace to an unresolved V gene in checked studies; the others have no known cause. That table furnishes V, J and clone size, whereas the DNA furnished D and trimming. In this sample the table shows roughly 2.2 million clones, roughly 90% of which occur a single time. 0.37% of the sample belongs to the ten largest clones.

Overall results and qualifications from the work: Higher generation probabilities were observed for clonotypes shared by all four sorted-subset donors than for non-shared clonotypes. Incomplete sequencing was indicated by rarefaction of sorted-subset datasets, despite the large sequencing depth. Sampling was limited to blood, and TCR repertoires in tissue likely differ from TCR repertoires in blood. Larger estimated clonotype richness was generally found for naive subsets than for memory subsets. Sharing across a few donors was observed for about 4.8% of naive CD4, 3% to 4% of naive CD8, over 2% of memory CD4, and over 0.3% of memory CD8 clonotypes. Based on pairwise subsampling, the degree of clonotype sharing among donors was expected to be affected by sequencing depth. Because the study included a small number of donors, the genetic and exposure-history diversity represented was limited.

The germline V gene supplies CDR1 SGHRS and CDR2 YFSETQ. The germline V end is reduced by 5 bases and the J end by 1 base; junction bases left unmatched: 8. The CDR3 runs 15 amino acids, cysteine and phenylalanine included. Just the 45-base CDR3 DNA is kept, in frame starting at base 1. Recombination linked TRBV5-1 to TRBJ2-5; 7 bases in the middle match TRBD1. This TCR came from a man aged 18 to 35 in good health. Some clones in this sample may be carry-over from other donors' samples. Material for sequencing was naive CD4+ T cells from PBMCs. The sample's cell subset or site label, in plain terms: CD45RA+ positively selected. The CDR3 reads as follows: CASSNRQGPQETQYF. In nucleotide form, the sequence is TGCGCCAGCAGTAACCGACAGGGACCCCAAGAGACCCAGTACTTC.